This TCR beta chain stems from a study of T cells in women clearing cervical HPV infection. The wider study: Blood came at first lesion visit for cases, post-clearance for controls. Case blood was drawn a median approximately 150 days after lesion detection. Study findings and constraints: Controls had more TRBV6-7 (approximately 0.15%) than cases (roughly 0.11%). Each sample's T-cell count was unknown, possibly confounding richness.

Losses at the gene ends were 6 bases for V and 0 bases for J; bases not matched to a gene: 4. The CDR3 spans 16 residues. From germline, CDR1 is SNHLY and CDR2 FYNNEI. Method: immunoSEQ multiplex PCR; TCRdb's copy keeps in-frame clones and lacks some. The sample holds 20,000 to 25,000 clones. On this clone itself: Its antigen is as yet unknown. The CDR3 goes on 3 residues after the read ends, and that part is filled in from the germline J gene.

This clonotype originated in a woman aged 18-69 years with a cervical HPV16 infection that either progressed to CIN3+ or cleared (not recorded which). The chain combines TRBV2 with TRBJ2-4; 11 bases fit TRBD2. Sequencing input: blood buffy coat. CDR3 DNA (partial): TGTGCCAGCAGAGCAGGACTAGCGGGAGCCAAAAACATT. Translation: CASRAGLAGAKNI. The CDR3 as a whole reads CASRAGLAGAKNIQYF.